A single TCR beta chain is shown here with its context. The data derive from a study of blood T cell repertoires in COVID-19. Ages ranged from 18 to 89 years, with residence in about 24 US areas. Two negative PCRs, clearance, or symptom resolution were required of recovered Cohort 3 donors. The protocol was immunoSEQ multiplex PCR, while the TCRdb copy is restricted to in-frame clones and leaves out a portion. This sample has roughly 500,000 clones, with approximately 90% found just once. V was pared by 1 base and J by 6 bases, with 7 bases between. Germline CDR1 is SGHAT and CDR2 is FQNNGV. The CDR3 spans 13 residues.

The receptor's source is a woman in her fifties or sixties who had recovered from COVID-19. This chain uses TRBV11-2 with TRBJ1-5; tentatively, D is TRBD1 (5 bases). The material sequenced was PBMCs or T cells enriched from blood (not recorded which). As DNA, the CDR3 is TGTGCCAGCAGCTTAGTTAGGGGTCAGCCCCAGCATTTT. Its protein is CASSLVRGQPQHF.